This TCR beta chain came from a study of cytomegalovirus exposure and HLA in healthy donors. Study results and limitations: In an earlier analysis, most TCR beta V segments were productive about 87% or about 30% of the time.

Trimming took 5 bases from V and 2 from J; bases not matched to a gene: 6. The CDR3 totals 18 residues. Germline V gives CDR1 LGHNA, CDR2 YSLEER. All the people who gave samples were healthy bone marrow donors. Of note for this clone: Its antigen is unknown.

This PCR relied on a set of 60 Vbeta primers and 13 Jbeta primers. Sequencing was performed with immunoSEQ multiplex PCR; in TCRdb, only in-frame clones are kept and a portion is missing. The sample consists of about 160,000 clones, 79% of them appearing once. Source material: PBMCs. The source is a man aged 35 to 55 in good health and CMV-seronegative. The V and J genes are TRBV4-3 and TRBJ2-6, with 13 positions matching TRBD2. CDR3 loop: CASSKTSGRATGANVLTF. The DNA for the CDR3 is TGCGCCAGCAGCAAAACTAGCGGGAGGGCCACTGGGGCCAACGTCCTGACTTTC.